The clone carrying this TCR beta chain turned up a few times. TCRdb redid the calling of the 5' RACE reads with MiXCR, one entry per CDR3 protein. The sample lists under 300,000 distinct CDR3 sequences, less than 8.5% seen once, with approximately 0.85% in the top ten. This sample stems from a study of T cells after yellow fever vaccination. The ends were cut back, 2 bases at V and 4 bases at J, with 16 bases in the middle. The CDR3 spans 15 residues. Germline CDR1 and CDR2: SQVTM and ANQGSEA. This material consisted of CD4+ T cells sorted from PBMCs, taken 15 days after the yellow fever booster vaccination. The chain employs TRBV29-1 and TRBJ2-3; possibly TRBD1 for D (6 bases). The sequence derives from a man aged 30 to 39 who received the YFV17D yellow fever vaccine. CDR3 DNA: TGCAGCGTTGAATCTACCGGGACATCCGCAGATACGCAGTATTTT. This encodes CSVESTGTSADTQYF.